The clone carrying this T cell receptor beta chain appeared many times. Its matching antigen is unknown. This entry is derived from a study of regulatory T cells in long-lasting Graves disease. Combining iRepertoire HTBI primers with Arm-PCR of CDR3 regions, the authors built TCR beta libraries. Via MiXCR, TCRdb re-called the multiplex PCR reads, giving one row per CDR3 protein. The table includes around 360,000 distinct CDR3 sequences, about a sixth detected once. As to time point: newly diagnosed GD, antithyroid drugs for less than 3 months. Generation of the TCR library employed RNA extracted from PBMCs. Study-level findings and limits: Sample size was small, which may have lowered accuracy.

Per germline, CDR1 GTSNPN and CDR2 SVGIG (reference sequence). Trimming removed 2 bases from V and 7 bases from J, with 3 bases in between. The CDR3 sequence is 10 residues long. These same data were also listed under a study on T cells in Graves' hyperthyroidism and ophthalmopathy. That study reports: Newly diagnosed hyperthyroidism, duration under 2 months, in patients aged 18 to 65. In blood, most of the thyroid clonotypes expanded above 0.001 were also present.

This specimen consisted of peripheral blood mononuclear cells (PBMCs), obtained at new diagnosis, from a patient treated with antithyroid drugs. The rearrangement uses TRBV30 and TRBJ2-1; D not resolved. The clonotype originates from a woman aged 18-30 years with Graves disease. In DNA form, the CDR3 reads TGTGCCTGGAGTCGGAATGAGCAGTTCTTC. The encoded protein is CAWSRNEQFF.